The clone carrying this TCR beta chain is a singleton in its sample. Its antigen is still unknown. Clones were read by immunoSEQ multiplex PCR, and TCRdb kept only the in-frame ones, dropping some. Of more than 90,000 clones in the sample, around nine tenths were seen once. Germline loops: CDR1 SGHTA, CDR2 FQGNSA. The CDR3 consists of 15 residues. The V and J ends lost 4 bases and 2 bases respectively, with 12 bases between them. This sample was included in a study of cytomegalovirus exposure and HLA in healthy donors. Whole-study findings and limits: Usually a TCR sequence was rare, but some public TCRs were found in many donors.

The sequenced sample consisted of PBMCs. The rearrangement joins TRBV7-2 to TRBJ2-1, with D possibly being TRBD2 (5 bases). The clonotype comes from a man between 18 and 35 years old in good health and CMV-seropositive. The CDR3 spells CASSSSGYTYNEQFF. DNA of the CDR3: TGTGCCAGCAGCTCCTCGGGGTATACCTACAATGAGCAGTTCTTC.